This T cell receptor beta chain was profiled in a study of CD8+CD57+ T cells in acquired aplastic anemia. Overall study findings and caveats: There were approximately 27 CD8+ CDR3 sequences that occurred in both patients and controls.

Genomic DNA, the template, was used for profiling of the TCR beta VDJ and CDR3. From the reads, TCRdb called clonotypes with MiXCR, one entry per CDR3 protein. The sample has about 180,000 distinct CDR3 sequences; less than 60% are singletons. In the case of this clonotype: Its antigen is still unknown.

The length of the CDR3 is 14 residues. The germline V gene encodes CDR1 SNHLY and CDR2 FYNNEI. V was pared by 8 bases and J by 2 bases, with 13 bases between. Patients included in sequencing had previously demonstrated CD8+CD57+ cell expansion by flow cytometry. The genes are TRBV2 and TRBJ2-1; a weak D match, TRBD1 (5 bases). The source material was sorted CD4+, CD8+, or CD8+CD57+ T cells (not recorded which) from PBMCs. This TCR was recovered from a human donor with aplastic anemia. This CDR3 reads CASVWQGTYNEQFF. The CDR3 coding sequence is TGTGCCAGCGTATGGCAGGGTACCTACAATGAGCAGTTCTTC.